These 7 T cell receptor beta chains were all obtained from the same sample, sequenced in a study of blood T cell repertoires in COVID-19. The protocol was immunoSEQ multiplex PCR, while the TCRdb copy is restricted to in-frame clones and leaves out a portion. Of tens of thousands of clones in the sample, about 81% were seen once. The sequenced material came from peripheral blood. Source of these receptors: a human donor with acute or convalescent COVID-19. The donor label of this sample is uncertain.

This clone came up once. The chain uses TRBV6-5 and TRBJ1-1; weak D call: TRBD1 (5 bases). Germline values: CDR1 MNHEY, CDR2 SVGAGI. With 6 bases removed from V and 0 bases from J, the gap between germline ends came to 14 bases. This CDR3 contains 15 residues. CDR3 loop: CASRLRQNMNTEAFF. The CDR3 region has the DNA TGTGCCAGCAGATTACGACAGAACATGAACACTGAAGCTTTCTTT.

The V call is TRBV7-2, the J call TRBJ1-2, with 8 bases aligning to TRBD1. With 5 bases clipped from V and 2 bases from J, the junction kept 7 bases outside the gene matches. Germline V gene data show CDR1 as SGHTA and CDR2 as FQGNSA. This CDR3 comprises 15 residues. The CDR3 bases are TGTGCCAGCAGCAGAACCGGGACAGGAAACTATGGCTACACCTTC. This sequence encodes CASSRTGTGNYGYTF.

The CDR3 here is CASNPSSGFPTDTQYF. CDR3 DNA sequence: TGTGCCAGTAACCCCTCCAGCGGATTCCCCACAGATACGCAGTATTTT. The chain combines TRBV19 with TRBJ2-3; a weak D match, TRBD2 (5 bases). This CDR3 contains 16 residues. V was clipped by 7 bases and J by 2 bases, with 19 bases between them. Germline CDR1 LNHDA, CDR2 SQIVND (reference sequence).

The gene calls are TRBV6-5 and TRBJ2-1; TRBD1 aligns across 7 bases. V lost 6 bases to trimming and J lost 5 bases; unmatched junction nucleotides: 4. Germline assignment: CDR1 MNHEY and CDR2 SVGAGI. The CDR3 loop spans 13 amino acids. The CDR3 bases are TGTGCCAGCAGCTCGACAGGGAACAATGAGCAGTTCTTC. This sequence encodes CASSSTGNNEQFF.

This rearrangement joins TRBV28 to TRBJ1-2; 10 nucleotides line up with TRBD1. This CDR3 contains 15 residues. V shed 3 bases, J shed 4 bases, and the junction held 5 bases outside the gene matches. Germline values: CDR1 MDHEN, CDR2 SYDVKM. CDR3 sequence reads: CASSFGTGVVYGYTF. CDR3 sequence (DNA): TGTGCCAGCAGTTTCGGGACAGGGGTGGTCTATGGCTACACCTTC.

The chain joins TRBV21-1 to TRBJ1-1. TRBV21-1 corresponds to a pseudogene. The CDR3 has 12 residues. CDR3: CASLVDNTEAFF. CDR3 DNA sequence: TGTGCCAGCCTCGTAGATAACACTGAAGCTTTCTTT.

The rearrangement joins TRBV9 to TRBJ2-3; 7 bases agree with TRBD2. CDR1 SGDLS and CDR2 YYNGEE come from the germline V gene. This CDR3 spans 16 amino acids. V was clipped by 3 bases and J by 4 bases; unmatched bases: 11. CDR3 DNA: TGTGCCAGCAGCGCCGGAGGACTAGTGAGGGCAGATACGCAGTATTTT. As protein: CASSAGGLVRADTQYF.